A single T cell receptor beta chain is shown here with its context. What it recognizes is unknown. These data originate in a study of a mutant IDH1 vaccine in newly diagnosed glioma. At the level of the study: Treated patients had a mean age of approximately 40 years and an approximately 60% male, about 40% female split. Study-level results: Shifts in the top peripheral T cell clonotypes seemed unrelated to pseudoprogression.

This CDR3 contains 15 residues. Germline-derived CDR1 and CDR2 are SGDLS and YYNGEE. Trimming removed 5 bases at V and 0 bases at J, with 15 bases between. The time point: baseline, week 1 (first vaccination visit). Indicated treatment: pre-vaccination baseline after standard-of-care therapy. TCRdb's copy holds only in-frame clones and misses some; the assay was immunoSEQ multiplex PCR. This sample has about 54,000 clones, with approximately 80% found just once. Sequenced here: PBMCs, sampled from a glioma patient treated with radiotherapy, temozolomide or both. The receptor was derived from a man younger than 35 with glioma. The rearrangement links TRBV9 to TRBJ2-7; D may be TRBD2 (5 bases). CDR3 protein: CASSKKGGSSYEQYF. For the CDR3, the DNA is TGTGCCAGCAGTAAGAAAGGTGGGAGCTCCTACGAGCAGTACTTC.